This TCR beta chain was observed in a study of Graves' ophthalmopathy and Graves' hyperthyroidism. Whole-study results and caveats: Detected in blood as well were most expanded thyroid clonotypes with frequency above 0.001. Sensitivity reached 85% to 90% and specificity approximately 81% for a 13-signature model separating ophthalmopathy from stable hyperthyroidism.

This clonotype was observed at least ten times. What it binds is not known. TCR beta CDR3 amplification used RNA transcripts. HTBI primers were used in a first-round RT-PCR, which preceded a second-round multiplex PCR. TCRdb reanalysed the multiplex PCR reads using MiXCR and keeps one entry per CDR3 protein. This sample yields about 390,000 distinct CDR3 sequences, of which roughly a sixth are seen a single time; 2.4% belongs to the top ten. Other autoimmune diseases, uncontrolled infections, pregnancy or lactation led to the exclusion of patients. Trimming at V came to 6 bases and at J to 6 bases, leaving 10 bases not matched to a gene. The length of the CDR3 is 15 residues. Germline assignment: CDR1 MNHNS and CDR2 SASEGT.

The sample consisted of peripheral blood. The genes are TRBV6-1 and TRBJ1-1; TRBD1 matches at 10 bases. This clonotype originated in an adult woman with stable Graves' hyperthyroidism. The CDR3: CASRRTGGLESEAFF. CDR3 DNA: TGTGCCAGCAGGAGGACAGGGGGTTTGGAGTCTGAAGCTTTCTTT.